The entry below gives a single T cell receptor beta chain sequence along with its context. The antigen is undetermined. This entry belongs to a study of Ad26.COV2.S vaccination and SARS-CoV-2 variants. Study-wide background: The authors gave Ad26.COV2.S intramuscularly, either once or twice 56 days apart. Findings of the study overall: Marked by substantial breadth, spike-specific CD8+ and CD4+ T cell responses were reportedly seen after vaccination.

Here immunoSEQ multiplex PCR was the method, and the copy in TCRdb shows in-frame clones only, minus some. The repertoire has about 400,000 clones, roughly 90% of them found once; the top ten carry approximately 1.6%. The CDR3 is 12 amino acids. Trimming pared 4 bases from V and 1 base from J, leaving 4 bases between. From germline, CDR1 is SQVTM and CDR2 ANQGSEA. The treatment was: about 20 received Ad26.COV2.S at low or high dose, single or two shots; about five received placebo; per-sample allocation not given. Samples came from day 63 after the first vaccine or placebo injection. The chain couples TRBV29-1 to TRBJ2-2; D not resolved. The clonotype originates from a person between 18 and 59 years old who received the Ad26.COV2.S COVID-19 vaccine or a placebo. The source was peripheral blood, collected in a trial of Ad26.COV2.S vaccine versus placebo. The CDR3 DNA sequence: TGCAGCGTTGGCCAGAACACCGGGGAGCTGTTTTTT. Its translation is CSVGQNTGELFF.